Following are 26 T cell receptor beta chains from one sample sequenced in a study of sequential checkpoint blockade in melanoma. This sample's treatment: randomized to nivolumab then ipilimumab (arm A) or the reverse (arm B). Using immunoSEQ multiplex PCR, the repertoire was profiled, and TCRdb retains in-frame clones only, with some absent. The data contain approximately 8,200 clones, around three fifths of them singletons. The sample here was CD8+ T cells sorted from blood (inferred from file names), taken from a patient given nivolumab and ipilimumab in sequence. Every receptor here comes from a human donor with melanoma.

On this clone itself: The CDR3 carries no conserved terminal phenylalanine or tryptophan, so it likely arises from a read error. It is unclear where the CDR3 begins or ends on the DNA, so no DNA is shown, and the CDR3 is as TCRdb lists it. The rearrangement uses TRBV13 and TRBJ2-7; TRBD2, as called in the table, went unchecked against the DNA. Germline V CDR1 and CDR2: PRHDT, FYEKMQ (reference sequence). From its first to its last residue, the CDR3 has 9 amino acids. CDR3 sequence: CARAGESLY.

This clone was seen just once. The gene calls are TRBV27 and TRBJ1-3; D is possibly TRBD1 (5 bases). CDR1 MNHEY and CDR2 SMNVEV come from the germline V gene (reference sequence). This CDR3 spans 14 amino acids. Deletions cut 3 bases from V and 4 bases from J, with 10 bases between. This CDR3 reads CASSLRRAGNTIYF. DNA of the CDR3: TGTGCCAGCAGTTTGCGCAGGGCCGGAAACACCATATATTTT.

This chain connects TRBV7-2 to TRBJ1-2; D unclear. The V end lost 7 bases, the J end lost 3 bases, and 12 bases lay between the germline ends. Germline values: CDR1 SGHTA, CDR2 FQGNSA. This CDR3 spans 13 amino acids. The CDR3 loop reads CASIPPEDYGYTF. The CDR3 nucleotides read TGTGCCAGCATCCCCCCCGAGGACTATGGCTACACCTTC. Looking up the rest from reference TRBV7-2 and TRBJ1-2 gives the full variable domain: GAGVSQSPSNKVTEKGKDVELRCDPISGHTALYWYRQSLGQGLEFLIYFQGNSAPDKSGLPSDRFSAERTGGSVSTLTIQRTQQEDSAVYLCASIPPEDYGYTFGSGTRLTVV.

This clone was seen a handful of times. The V gene is TRBV4-2, the J gene TRBJ1-3; maybe TRBD1 (6 bases). The V gene lost 0 bases and the J gene lost 0 bases, with 9 bases spanning the gap. Per the germline V gene, CDR1 is LGHNA and CDR2 is YNFKEQ. The CDR3 contains 16 residues. The CDR3 here is CASSQEMGASGNTIYF. In DNA form, the CDR3 reads TGTGCCAGCAGCCAAGAAATGGGGGCCTCTGGAAACACCATATATTTT.

The chain joins TRBV6-5 to TRBJ2-7; D not resolved. Trimming removed 1 base at V and 1 base at J, with 8 bases between. This CDR3 region has 14 residues. CDR1 MNHEY and CDR2 SVGAGI come from the germline V gene. CDR3 sequence (DNA): TGTGCCAGCAGTTACTTCGCAGGTTCCTACGAGCAGTACTTC. Translation: CASSYFAGSYEQYF.

This clone has just a few counts. The chain carries TRBV6-4 and TRBJ2-1, with 9 nucleotides matching TRBD2. Germline lookup yields CDR1 MRHNA and CDR2 SNTAGT. The V segment lost 2 bases and the J segment 1 base; nucleotides outside the gene matches: 3. This CDR3 region has 16 residues. The DNA for the CDR3 is TGTGCCAGCAGTGACCTGGCGGGGGGGTCCTACAATGAGCAGTTCTTC. It is translated as CASSDLAGGSYNEQFF.

This CDR3 reads CASSPGTGAFEAFF. The CDR3, as DNA: TGCGCCAGCAGCCCCGGGACAGGGGCGTTTGAAGCTTTCTTT. V gene TRBV4-1 combines with J gene TRBJ1-1, with 10 bases identical to TRBD1. The trim removed 4 bases at V and 7 bases at J, leaving 6 bases unmatched. CDR1 and CDR2 from the germline V gene are MGHRA and YSYEKL. The CDR3 runs 14 residues.

The sample holds a few counts of this clone. This sequence joins TRBV30 and TRBJ2-7; D is uncertain. CDR1 is GTSNPN and CDR2 is SVGIG in the germline V gene (reference sequence). CDR3 size: 11 residues. Trimming left V 5 bases short and J 1 base short, with 6 bases between. The CDR3 bases are TGTGCCTGGGGAGATTCCTACGAGCAGTACTTC. Residues: CAWGDSYEQYF.

This clone was recorded a few times. The J gene is TRBJ1-2, the V gene TRBV30; D is unclear. Trimming removed 0 bases at V and 5 bases at J, with 7 bases between. The CDR3 totals 12 residues. The germline V gene has CDR1 GTSNPN and CDR2 SVGIG (reference sequence). Here the CDR3 reads CAWSVPLYGYTF. The CDR3 DNA sequence: TGTGCCTGGAGTGTACCCCTATATGGCTACACCTTC.

The chain uses TRBV7-8 and TRBJ1-4, with 9 positions matching TRBD1. This CDR3 is built from 16 residues. V lost 3 bases and J lost 0; bases outside the gene matches: 2. Per the germline V gene, CDR1 is SGHVS and CDR2 is FQNEAQ. The CDR3 region has the DNA TGTGCCAGCAGCTTCTGGACAGGGGCAACTAATGAAAAACTGTTTTTT. It specifies CASSFWTGATNEKLFF.

The chain combines TRBV10-2 with TRBJ2-7, with a weak D call TRBD1 (6 bases). Germline-derived CDR1 and CDR2 are WSHSY and SAAADI. CDR3 length equals 15 residues. V gave up 1 base and J gave up 0 bases, with 10 bases separating them. Here the CDR3 DNA reads TGCGCCAGCAGTGAGTTCCGGGACAACTCCTACGAGCAGTACTTC. Encoded protein: CASSEFRDNSYEQYF.

The gene calls are TRBV19 and TRBJ2-6; 7 positions agree with TRBD1. V lost 4 bases, J lost 4 bases, and 4 bases stayed unmatched. The CDR3 extends over 15 amino acids. Germline V gene data show CDR1 as LNHDA and CDR2 as SQIVND (reference sequence). CDR3: CASSTTGAGANVLTF. For the CDR3, the DNA is TGTGCCAGTAGTACCACAGGGGCCGGGGCCAACGTCCTGACTTTC.

This clone was counted between two and nine times. The V and J genes are TRBV14 and TRBJ2-7, with 8 bases identical to TRBD1. Germline trimming cut 4 bases from V and 6 bases from J; bases unmatched to any gene: 2. This CDR3 has 12 residues. The germline V gene has CDR1 SGHDN and CDR2 FVKESK. This CDR3 reads CASSPTGAEQYF. CDR3 DNA sequence: TGTGCCAGCAGCCCGACAGGGGCCGAGCAGTACTTC. The variable domain in full, completed from reference TRBV14 and TRBJ2-7, reads EAGVTQFPSHSVIEKGQTVTLRCDPISGHDNLYWYRRVMGKEIKFLLHFVKESKQDESGMPNNRFLAERTGGTYSTLKVQPAELEDSGVYFCASSPTGAEQYFGPGTRLTVT.

The chain employs TRBV27 and TRBJ1-1; 9 nucleotides match TRBD1. The J segment lost 11 bases and the V segment lost 3 bases, leaving 10 bases of the junction unmatched. CDR1 and CDR2 from the germline V gene are MNHEY and SMNVEV (reference sequence). The CDR3 extends over 14 amino acids. CDR3 in DNA: TGTGCCAGCAGTTTCGCCACAGGGGGCGCCGGGGCTTTCTTT. It specifies CASSFATGGAGAFF.

This rearrangement joins TRBV7-2 to TRBJ1-1; D not certain. Deletions cut 5 bases from V and 0 bases from J, with 7 bases between. The CDR3 has 13 amino acids. Germline CDR1 SGHTA, CDR2 FQGNSA. CDR3 region: CASSPGMNTEAFF. The CDR3 DNA sequence: TGTGCCAGCAGCCCAGGTATGAACACTGAAGCTTTCTTT.

The chain employs TRBV5-1 and TRBJ1-5, with a possible D match to TRBD1 (6 bases). Trimming removed 0 bases at V and 7 bases at J, with 14 bases between. The germline CDR1 and CDR2 sequences are SGHRS and YFSETQ. This CDR3 spans 15 amino acids. The CDR3 here is CASSLGQGSRQPQHF. As DNA, the CDR3 is TGCGCCAGCAGCTTGGGGCAGGGGTCTCGACAGCCCCAGCATTTT.

The V and J genes are TRBV7-6 and TRBJ2-7; 11 bases agree with TRBD1. Germline values: CDR1 SGHVS, CDR2 FNYEAQ. The ends lost 5 bases at V and 4 bases at J; junction bases unmatched: 4. The CDR3 contains 14 residues. The CDR3 sequence: CASSRTGGMYEQYF. DNA of the CDR3: TGTGCCAGCAGCCGGACAGGGGGCATGTACGAGCAGTACTTC.

This clone has only one observation. This chain uses TRBV19 with TRBJ1-1; a possible D gene is TRBD1 (6 bases). Trimming cost V 1 base and J 4 bases, with 13 bases left between them. This CDR3 has 15 amino acids. CDR1 and CDR2 from the germline V gene are LNHDA and SQIVND (reference sequence). In nucleotides, the CDR3 is TGTGCCAGTAGTATAGGGGGCGGGGGCGGCACTGAAGCTTTCTTT. Translating gives CASSIGGGGGTEAFF.

The chain uses TRBV6-6 and TRBJ1-5; tentatively, D is TRBD1 (5 bases). The ends were cut back, 5 bases at V and 4 bases at J, with 12 bases in the middle. Germline loops: CDR1 MNHNY, CDR2 SVGAGI (reference sequence). CDR3 length equals 14 residues. The CDR3 protein is CASSTDSVNQPQHF. The CDR3 DNA follows: TGTGCCAGCAGTACCGACAGCGTTAATCAGCCCCAGCATTTT.

V usage is TRBV7-3 and J usage is TRBJ2-7; 11 bases map to TRBD2. The CDR3 consists of 15 residues. The V gene's germline CDR1 is SGHTA and CDR2 FQGTGA. The V and J ends lost 5 bases and 5 bases, in that order; junction bases with no gene match: 8. DNA for the CDR3: TGTGCCAGCAGCCTCCTAGCGGGGGGCTGGAACGAGCAGTACTTC. It encodes CASSLLAGGWNEQYF.

This rearrangement joins TRBV7-9 to TRBJ1-5; D call uncertain. The germline V gene encodes CDR1 SEHNR and CDR2 FQNEAQ (reference sequence). V dropped 3 bases and J dropped 11 bases, with 11 bases sitting between them. This CDR3 spans 12 amino acids. CDR3 protein: CASSLGLGSQHF. DNA of the CDR3: TGTGCCAGCAGCTTGGGCTTAGGATCCCAGCATTTT.

In the case of this clone: With a much larger clone just one base away, this may be a read error. The same CDR3 arises from other DNA sequences in this sample as well. J is TRBJ2-7 and V is TRBV4-1; D is uncertain. Trimming left V 0 bases short and J 3 bases short, with 9 bases between. From germline, CDR1 is MGHRA and CDR2 YSYEKL. The CDR3 loop spans 14 amino acids. The CDR3 DNA sequence: TGCGCCAGCAGCCAAGACGTAGAGGTCTACGAGCAGTACTTC. It yields the protein CASSQDVEVYEQYF.

The table lists this clone with a count of one. The V gene is TRBV7-3, the J gene TRBJ2-7; a possible D gene is TRBD2 (6 bases). This CDR3 has 16 residues. Trimming left V 2 bases short and J 4 bases short, with 18 bases between. Germline values: CDR1 SGHTA, CDR2 FQGTGA. DNA for the CDR3: TGTGCCAGCAGCTTATGGTACAGCGGGCAGACGTACGAGCAGTACTTC. As protein: CASSLWYSGQTYEQYF.

With regard to this clone: This likely traces to a read error, being one base from a far larger clone. Within the sample, other DNA sequences also encode this same CDR3. V usage is TRBV5-4 and J usage is TRBJ1-2; possibly TRBD1 for D (5 bases). This CDR3 has 15 residues. The ends were cut back, 4 bases at V and 5 bases at J, with 18 bases in the middle. CDR1 and CDR2 from the germline V gene are SGHNT and YYREEE (reference sequence). CDR3 amino acids: CASSQDLRVRYGYTF. The CDR3, as DNA: TGTGCCAGCAGCCAAGACCTCAGGGTGAGGTATGGCTACACCTTC.

The chain carries TRBV6-1 and TRBJ1-6; D is uncertain. CDR1 and CDR2 (germline): MNHNS, SASEGT. Trimming took off 1 base at V and 4 bases at J, with 8 bases between the two ends. This CDR3 comprises 15 residues. CDR3 sequence (DNA): TGTGCCAGCAGTGAAGAGGCAGGATATAATTCACCCCTCCACTTT. It is translated as CASSEEAGYNSPLHF.

The rearrangement joins TRBV25-1 to TRBJ1-2; D perhaps matches TRBD1 (5 bases). Trimming pared 4 bases from V and 7 bases from J, leaving 16 bases between. Germline V CDR1 and CDR2: MGHDK, SYGVNS. This CDR3 comprises 14 residues. DNA for the CDR3: TGTGCCAGCAGTGCGATAATAGGGGACTCTGGCTACACCTTC. Protein product: CASSAIIGDSGYTF.